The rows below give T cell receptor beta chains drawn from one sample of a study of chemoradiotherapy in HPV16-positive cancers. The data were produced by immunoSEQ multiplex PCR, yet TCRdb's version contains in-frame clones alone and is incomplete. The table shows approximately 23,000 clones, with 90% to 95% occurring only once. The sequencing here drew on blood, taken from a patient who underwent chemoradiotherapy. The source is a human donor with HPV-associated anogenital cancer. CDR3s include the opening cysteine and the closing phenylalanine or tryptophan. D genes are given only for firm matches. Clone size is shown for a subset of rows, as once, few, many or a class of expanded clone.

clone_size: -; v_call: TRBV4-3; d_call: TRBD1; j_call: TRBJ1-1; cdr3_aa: CASSQVDRGLTEAFF; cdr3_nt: TGCGCCAGCAGCCAAGTTGACAGGGGGCTCACTGAAGCTTTCTTT
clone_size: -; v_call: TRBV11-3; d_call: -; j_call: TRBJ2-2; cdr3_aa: CASSSRTANTGELFF; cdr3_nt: TGTGCCAGCAGCTCCCGGACTGCGAACACCGGGGAGCTGTTTTTT
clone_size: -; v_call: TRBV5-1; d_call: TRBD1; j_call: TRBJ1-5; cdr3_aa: CASSLTGDNQPQHF; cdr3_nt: TGCGCCAGCAGCTTGACAGGGGACAATCAGCCCCAGCATTTT
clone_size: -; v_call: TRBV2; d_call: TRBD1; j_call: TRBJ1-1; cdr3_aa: CASSETTGGDTEAFF; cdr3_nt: TGTGCCAGCAGTGAAACTACAGGGGGGGACACTGAAGCTTTCTTT
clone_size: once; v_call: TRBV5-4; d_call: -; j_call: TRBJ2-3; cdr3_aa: CASSLGEQGGGTQYF; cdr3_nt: TGTGCCAGCAGCTTGGGGGAACAGGGAGGCGGTACGCAGTATTTT
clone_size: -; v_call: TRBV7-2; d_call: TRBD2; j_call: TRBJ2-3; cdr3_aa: CASSLRTSGASSTDTQYF; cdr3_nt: TGTGCCAGCAGCTTAAGGACTAGCGGGGCGTCTAGCACAGATACGCAGTATTTT
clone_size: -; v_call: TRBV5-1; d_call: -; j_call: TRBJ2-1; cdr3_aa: CASSLPSPYNEQFF; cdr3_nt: TGCGCCAGCAGCTTGCCGTCCCCCTACAATGAGCAGTTCTTC
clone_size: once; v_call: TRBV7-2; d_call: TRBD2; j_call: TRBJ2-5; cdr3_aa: CASSLGRLAGVQETQYF; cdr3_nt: TGTGCCAGCAGCTTAGGTCGTCTAGCGGGGGTCCAAGAGACCCAGTACTTC
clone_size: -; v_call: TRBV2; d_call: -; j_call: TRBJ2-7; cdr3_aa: CASSPRSEQYF; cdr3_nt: TGTGCCAGCAGTCCTCGTAGCGAGCAGTACTTC
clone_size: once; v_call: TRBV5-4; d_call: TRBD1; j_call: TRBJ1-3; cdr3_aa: CASSLGTGNGNTIYF; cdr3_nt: TGTGCCAGCAGCCTCGGGACAGGGAATGGAAACACCATATATTTT
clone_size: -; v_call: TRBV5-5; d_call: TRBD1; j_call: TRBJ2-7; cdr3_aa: CASRPRDRGLYEQYF; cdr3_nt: TGTGCCAGCAGACCCCGGGACAGGGGGCTCTACGAGCAGTACTTC
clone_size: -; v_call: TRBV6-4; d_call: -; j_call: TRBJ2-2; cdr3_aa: CASSDEAVIGELFF; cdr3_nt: TGTGCCAGCAGTGACGAGGCAGTAATCGGGGAGCTGTTTTTT
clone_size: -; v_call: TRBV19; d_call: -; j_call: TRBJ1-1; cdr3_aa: CASRVWDPPSAEAFF; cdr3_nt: TGTGCCAGTAGGGTCTGGGACCCTCCGTCGGCTGAAGCTTTCTTT
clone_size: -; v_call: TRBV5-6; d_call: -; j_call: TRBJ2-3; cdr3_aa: CASSSGADTQYF; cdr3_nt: TGTGCCAGCAGCTCAGGAGCTGATACGCAGTATTTT
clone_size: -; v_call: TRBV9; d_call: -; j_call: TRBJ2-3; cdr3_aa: CASSVEESTDTQYF; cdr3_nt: TGTGCCAGCAGCGTAGAGGAGAGCACAGATACGCAGTATTTT
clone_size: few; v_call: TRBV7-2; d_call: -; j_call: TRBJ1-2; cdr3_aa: CASSTTTVGYTF; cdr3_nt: TGTGCCAGCAGCACCACGACAGTCGGCTACACCTTC
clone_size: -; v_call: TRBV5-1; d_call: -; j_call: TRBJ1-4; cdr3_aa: CASSTGVANEKLFF; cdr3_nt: TGCGCCAGCAGCACGGGGGTGGCTAATGAAAAACTGTTTTTT
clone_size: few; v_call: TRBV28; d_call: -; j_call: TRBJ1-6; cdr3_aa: CASSSPVGIAGSPLHF; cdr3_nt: TGTGCCAGCAGTTCGCCTGTGGGCATTGCTGGTTCACCCCTCCACTTT
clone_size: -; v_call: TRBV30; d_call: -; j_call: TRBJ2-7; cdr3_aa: CAWSAGVVPYEQYF; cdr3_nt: TGTGCCTGGAGTGCGGGGGTTGTCCCCTACGAGCAGTACTTC